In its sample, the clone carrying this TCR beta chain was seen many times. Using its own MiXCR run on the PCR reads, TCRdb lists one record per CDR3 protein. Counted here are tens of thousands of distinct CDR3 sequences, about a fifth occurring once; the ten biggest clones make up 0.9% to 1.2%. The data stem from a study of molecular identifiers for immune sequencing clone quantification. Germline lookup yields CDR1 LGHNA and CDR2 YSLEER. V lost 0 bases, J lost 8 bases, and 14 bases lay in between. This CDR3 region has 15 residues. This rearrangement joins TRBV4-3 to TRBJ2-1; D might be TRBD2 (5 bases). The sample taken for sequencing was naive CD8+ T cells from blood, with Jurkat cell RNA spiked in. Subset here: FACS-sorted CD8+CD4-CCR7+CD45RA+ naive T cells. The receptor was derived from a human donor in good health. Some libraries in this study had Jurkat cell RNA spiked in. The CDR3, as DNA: TGCGCCAGCAGCCAAGATCTAGGGAGACTATATGAGCAGTTCTTC. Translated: CASSQDLGRLYEQFF.